Below, one T cell receptor (beta chain) is given with its context. Its antigen is not identified. This entry comes from a study of shared clonotypes between healthy human individuals. The material for each subset, its genomic DNA, was split evenly across several immunoSEQ plates. TCRdb's copy holds only in-frame clones and misses some; the assay was immunoSEQ multiplex PCR. The sample carries just under 350,000 clones, around 70% recorded once. Study-level findings and limits: Relative to memory subsets, naive subsets generally showed larger estimated richness. Clonotypes that were shared across a handful of donors made up about 4.5% of naive CD4 clonotypes.

Sample: memory CD4+ T cells sorted from blood. Indicated subset: CD45RA-negative fraction. The origin of this receptor is a man aged 25-40 years in good health.

CDR3 in amino acids: CASSIRGQGLVAGELFF. DNA of the CDR3: TGCGCCAGCAGCATCAGGGGACAGGGTTTAGTTGCCGGGGAGCTGTTTTTT. The chain combines TRBV5-1 with TRBJ2-2; 9 bases match TRBD1. V shed 4 bases, J shed 6 bases, and the junction held 13 bases outside the gene matches. Germline CDR1 is SGHRS and CDR2 is YFSETQ. The CDR3 is made up of 17 amino acids.